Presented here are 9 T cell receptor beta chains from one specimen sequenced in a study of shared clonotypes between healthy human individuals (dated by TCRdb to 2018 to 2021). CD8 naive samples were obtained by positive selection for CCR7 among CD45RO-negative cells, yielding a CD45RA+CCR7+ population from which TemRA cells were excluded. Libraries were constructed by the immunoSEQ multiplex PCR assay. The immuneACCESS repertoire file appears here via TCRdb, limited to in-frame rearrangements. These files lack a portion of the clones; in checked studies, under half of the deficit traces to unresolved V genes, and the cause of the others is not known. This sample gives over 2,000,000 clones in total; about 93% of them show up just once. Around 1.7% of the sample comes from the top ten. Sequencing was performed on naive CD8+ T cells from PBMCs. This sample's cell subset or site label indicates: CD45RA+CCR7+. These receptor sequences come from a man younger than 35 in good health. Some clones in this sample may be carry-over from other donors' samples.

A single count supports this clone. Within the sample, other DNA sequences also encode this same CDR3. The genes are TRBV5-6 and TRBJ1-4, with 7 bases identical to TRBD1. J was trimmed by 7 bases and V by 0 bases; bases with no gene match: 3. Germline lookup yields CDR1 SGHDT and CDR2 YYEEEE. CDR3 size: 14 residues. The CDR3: CASSLGQGGEKLFF. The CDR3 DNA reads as TGTGCCAGCAGCTTGGGACAGGGAGGTGAAAAACTGTTTTTT.

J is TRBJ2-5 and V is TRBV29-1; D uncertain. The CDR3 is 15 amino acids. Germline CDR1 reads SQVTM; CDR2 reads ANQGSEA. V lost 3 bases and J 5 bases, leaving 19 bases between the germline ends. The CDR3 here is CSVERHGGVTETQYF. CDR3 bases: TGCAGCGTTGAGCGCCACGGCGGAGTGACTGAGACCCAGTACTTC.

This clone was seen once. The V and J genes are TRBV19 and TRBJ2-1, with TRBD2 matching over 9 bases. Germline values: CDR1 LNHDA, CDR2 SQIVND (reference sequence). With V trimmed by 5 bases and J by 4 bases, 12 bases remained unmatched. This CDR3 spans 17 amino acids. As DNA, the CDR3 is TGTGCCAGTAGTGCGGGAGGGAGCGGGAGAATTTACAATGAGCAGTTCTTC. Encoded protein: CASSAGGSGRIYNEQFF.

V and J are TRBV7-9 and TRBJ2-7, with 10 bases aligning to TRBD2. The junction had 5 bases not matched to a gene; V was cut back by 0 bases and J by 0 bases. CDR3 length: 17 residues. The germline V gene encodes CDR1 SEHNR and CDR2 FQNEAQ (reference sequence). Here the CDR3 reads CASSLALAGDGSYEQYF. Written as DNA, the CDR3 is TGTGCCAGCAGCTTAGCTCTAGCGGGAGATGGCTCCTACGAGCAGTACTTC. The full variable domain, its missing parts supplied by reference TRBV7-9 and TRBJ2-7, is DTGVSQNPRHKITKRGQNVTFRCDPISEHNRLYWYRQTLGQGPEFLTYFQNEAQLEKSRLLSDRFSAERPKGSFSTLEIQRTEQGDSAMYLCASSLALAGDGSYEQYFGPGTRLTVT.

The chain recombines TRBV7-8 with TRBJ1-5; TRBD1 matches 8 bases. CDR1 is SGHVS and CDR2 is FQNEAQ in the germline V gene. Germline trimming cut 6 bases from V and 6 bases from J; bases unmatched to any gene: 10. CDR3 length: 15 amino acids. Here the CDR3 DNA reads TGTGCCAGCAGTAAGGACAGGGCGAGAGGTCAGCCCCAGCATTTT. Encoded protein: CASSKDRARGQPQHF.

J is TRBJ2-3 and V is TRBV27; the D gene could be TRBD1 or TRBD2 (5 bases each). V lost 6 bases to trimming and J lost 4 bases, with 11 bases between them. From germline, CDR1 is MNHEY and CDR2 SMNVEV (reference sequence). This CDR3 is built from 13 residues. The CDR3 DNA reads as TGTGCCAGCAGCCGAGGGACCCCAGATACGCAGTATTTT. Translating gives CASSRGTPDTQYF.

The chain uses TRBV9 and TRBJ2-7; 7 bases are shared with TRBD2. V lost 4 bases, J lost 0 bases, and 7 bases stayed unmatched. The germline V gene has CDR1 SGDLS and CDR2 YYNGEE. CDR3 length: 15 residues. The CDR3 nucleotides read TGTGCCAGCAGCCCCAGCTCTAGCGGCTCCTACGAGCAGTACTTC. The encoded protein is CASSPSSSGSYEQYF.

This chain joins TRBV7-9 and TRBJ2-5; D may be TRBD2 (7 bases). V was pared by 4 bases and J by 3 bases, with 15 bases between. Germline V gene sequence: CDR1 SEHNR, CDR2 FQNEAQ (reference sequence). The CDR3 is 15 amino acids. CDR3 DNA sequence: TGTGCCAGCAGCTGGCGACGGGGGGCCGAAGAGACCCAGTACTTC. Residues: CASSWRRGAEETQYF.

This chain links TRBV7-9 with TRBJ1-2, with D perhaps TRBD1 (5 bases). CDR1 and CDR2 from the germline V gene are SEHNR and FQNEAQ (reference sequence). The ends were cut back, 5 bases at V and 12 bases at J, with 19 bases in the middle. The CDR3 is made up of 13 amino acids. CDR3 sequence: CASSLALREEDTF. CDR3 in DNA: TGTGCCAGCAGCCTCGCCCTCAGGGAGGAGGACACCTTC.